What follows is one TCR beta chain and its context. Its target is unknown. Here immunoSEQ multiplex PCR was the method, and the copy in TCRdb shows in-frame clones only, minus some. Found here are approximately 3,000 clones, approximately 87% of them singletons; the top ten hold about 5.1%. CDR3 size: 15 residues. Per germline, CDR1 SEHNR and CDR2 FQNEAQ (reference sequence). Trimming stripped 5 bases from V and 5 bases from J, with 15 bases between. No patient had a history of multiple malignancies, as such patients were excluded. The data were taken from a study of T cells in lung cancer brain metastases. Study-wide context: About 85% of the roughly 20 patients had smoked, with a median of approximately 39 pack-years. Findings and caveats of the study: Brain metastasis T cell infiltration was not adjusted for preoperative corticosteroid effects. DNA fragmentation in FFPE samples may have prevented full retrieval of the infiltrating T cell repertoire.

The chain couples TRBV7-9 to TRBJ1-4; no clear D gene. Sequenced sample: tumor tissue from the primary lung tumor. This receptor was taken from a woman aged 45-65 years with non-small cell lung cancer. The CDR3 DNA follows: TGTGCCAGCAGCCCCACTTTAACGGGCAATGAAAAACTGTTTTTT. Translating gives CASSPTLTGNEKLFF.